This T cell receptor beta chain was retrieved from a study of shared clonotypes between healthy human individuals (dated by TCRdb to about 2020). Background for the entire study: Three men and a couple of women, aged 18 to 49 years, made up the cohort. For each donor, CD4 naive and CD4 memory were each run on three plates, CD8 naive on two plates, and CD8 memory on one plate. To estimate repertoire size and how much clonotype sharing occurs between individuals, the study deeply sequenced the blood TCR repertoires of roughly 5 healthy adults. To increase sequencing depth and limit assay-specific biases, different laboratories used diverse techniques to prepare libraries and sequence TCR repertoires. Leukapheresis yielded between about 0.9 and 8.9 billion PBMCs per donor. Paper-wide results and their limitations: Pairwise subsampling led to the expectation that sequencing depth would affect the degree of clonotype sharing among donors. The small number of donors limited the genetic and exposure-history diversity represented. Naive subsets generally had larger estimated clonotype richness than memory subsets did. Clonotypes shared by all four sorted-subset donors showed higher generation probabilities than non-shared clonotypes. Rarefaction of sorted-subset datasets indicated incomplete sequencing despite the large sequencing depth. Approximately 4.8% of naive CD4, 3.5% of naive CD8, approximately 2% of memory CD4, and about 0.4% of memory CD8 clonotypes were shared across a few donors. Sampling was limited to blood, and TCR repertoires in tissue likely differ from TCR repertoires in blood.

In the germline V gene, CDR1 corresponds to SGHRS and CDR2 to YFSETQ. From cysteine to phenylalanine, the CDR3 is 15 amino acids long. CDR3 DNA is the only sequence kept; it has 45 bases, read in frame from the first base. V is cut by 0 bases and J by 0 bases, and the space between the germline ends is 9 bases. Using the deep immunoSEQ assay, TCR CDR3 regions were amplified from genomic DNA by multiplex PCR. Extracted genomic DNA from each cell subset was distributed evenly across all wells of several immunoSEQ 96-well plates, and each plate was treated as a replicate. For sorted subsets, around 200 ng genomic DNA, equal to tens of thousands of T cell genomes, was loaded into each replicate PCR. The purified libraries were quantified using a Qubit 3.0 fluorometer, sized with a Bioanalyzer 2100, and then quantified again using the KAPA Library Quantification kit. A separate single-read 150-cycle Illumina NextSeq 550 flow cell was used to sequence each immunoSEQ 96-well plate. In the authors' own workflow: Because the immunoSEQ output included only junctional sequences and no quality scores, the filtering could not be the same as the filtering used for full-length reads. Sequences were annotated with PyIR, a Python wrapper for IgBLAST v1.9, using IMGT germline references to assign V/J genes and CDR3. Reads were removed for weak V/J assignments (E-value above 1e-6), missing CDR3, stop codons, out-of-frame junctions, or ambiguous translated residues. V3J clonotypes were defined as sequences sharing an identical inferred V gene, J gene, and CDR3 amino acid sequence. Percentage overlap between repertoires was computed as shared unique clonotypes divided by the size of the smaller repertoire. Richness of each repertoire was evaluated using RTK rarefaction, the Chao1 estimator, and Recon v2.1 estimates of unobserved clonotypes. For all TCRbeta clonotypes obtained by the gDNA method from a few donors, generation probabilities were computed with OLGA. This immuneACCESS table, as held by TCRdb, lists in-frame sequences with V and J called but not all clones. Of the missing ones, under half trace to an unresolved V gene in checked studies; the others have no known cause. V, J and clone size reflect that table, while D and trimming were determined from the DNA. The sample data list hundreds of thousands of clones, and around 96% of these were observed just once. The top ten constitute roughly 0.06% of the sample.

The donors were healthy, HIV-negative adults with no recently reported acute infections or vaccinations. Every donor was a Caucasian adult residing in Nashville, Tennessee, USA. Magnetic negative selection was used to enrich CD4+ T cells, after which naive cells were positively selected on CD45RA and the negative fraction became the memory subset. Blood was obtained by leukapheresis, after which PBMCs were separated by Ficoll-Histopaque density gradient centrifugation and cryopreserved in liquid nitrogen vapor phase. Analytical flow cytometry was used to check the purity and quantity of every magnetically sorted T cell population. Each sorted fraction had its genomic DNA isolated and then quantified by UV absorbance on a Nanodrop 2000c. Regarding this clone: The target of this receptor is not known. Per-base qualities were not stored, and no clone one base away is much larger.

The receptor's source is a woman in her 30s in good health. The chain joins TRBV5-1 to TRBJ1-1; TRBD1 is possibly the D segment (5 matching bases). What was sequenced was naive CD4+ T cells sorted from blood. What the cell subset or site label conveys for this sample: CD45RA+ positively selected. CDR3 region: CASSLAPGLNTEAFF. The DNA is TGCGCCAGCAGCTTGGCCCCAGGGCTGAACACTGAAGCTTTCTTT.